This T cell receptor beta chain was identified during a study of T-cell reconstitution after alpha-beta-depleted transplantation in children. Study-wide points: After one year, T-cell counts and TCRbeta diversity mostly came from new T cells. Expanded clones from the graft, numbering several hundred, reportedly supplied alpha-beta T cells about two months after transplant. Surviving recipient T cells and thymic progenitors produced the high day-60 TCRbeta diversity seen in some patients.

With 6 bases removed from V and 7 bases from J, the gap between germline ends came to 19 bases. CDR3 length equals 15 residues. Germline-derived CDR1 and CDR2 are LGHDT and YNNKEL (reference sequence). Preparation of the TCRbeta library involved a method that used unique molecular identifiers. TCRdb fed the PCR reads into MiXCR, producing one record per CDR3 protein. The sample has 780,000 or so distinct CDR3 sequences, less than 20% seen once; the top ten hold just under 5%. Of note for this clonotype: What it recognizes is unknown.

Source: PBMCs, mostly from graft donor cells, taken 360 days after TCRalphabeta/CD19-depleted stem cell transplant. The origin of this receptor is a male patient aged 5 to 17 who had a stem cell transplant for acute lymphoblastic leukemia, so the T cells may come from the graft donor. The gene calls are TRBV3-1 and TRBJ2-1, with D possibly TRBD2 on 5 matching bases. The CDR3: CASRNFGNLGNEQFF. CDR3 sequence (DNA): TGTGCCAGCAGGAACTTCGGGAACCTCGGGAATGAGCAGTTCTTC.